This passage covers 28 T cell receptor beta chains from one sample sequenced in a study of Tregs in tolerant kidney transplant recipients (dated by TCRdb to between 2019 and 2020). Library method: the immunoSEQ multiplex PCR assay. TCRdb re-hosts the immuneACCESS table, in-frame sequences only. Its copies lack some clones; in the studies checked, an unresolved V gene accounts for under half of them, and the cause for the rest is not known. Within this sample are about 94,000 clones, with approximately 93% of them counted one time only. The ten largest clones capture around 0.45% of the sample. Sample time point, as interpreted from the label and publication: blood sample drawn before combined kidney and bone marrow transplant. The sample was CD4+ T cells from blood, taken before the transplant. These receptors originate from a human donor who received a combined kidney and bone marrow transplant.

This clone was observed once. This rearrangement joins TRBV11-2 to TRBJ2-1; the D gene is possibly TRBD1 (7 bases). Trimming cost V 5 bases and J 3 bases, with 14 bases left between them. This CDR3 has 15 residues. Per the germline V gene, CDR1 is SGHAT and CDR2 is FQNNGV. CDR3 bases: TGTGCCAGCAGCCCCGGGCAGGGGGGCTACAATGAGCAGTTCTTC. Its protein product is CASSPGQGGYNEQFF.

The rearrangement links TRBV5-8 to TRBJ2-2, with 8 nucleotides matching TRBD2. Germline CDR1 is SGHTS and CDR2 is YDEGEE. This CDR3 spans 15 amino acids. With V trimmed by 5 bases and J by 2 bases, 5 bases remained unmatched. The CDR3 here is CASSSGGTNTGELFF. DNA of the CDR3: TGTGCCAGCAGTTCGGGGGGGACCAACACCGGGGAGCTGTTTTTT.

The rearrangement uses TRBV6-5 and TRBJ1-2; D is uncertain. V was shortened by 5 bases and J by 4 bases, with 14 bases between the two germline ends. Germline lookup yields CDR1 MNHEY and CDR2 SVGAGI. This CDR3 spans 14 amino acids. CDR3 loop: CASSPRDWSYGYTF. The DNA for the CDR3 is TGTGCCAGCAGTCCCCGAGACTGGAGCTATGGCTACACCTTC.

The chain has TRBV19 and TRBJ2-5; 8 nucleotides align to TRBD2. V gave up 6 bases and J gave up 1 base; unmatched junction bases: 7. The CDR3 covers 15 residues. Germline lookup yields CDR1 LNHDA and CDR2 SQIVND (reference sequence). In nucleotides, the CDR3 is TGTGCCAGTAGCCCTGCGGCGGGAGGCCAAGAGACCCAGTACTTC. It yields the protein CASSPAAGGQETQYF. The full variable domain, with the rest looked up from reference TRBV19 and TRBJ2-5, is DGGITQSPKYLFRKEGQNVTLSCEQNLNHDAMYWYRQDPGQGLRLIYYSQIVNDFQKGDIAEGYSVSREKKESFPLTVTSAQKNPTAFYLCASSPAAGGQETQYFGPGTRLLVL.

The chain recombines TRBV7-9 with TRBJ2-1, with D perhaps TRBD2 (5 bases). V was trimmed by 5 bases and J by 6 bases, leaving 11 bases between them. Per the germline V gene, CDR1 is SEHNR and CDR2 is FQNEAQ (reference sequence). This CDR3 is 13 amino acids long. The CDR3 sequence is CASSLGESNEQFF. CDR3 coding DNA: TGTGCCAGCAGCCTCGGGGAAAGCAATGAGCAGTTCTTC.

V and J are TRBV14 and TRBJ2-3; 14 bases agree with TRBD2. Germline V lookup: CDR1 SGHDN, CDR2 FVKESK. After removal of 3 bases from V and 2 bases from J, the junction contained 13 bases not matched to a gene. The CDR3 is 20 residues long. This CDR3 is CASSQDAPGLAGVITDTQYF. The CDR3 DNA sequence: TGTGCCAGCAGCCAGGACGCGCCGGGACTAGCGGGGGTGATCACAGATACGCAGTATTTT.

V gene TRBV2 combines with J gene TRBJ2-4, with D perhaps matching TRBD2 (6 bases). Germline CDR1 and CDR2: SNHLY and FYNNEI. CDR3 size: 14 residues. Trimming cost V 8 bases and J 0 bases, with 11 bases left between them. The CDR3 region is CASRRTIAKNIQYF. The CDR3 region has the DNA TGTGCCAGCCGGAGGACTATAGCCAAAAACATTCAGTACTTC.

The CDR3: CASTSGTSGDYEQYF. The CDR3 DNA sequence: TGTGCCAGCACCTCCGGGACTAGCGGGGACTACGAGCAGTACTTC. The rearrangement links TRBV6-6 to TRBJ2-7; TRBD2 matches 13 bases. Germline assignment: CDR1 MNHNY and CDR2 SVGAGI (reference sequence). The junction had 6 bases not matched to a gene; V was cut back by 7 bases and J by 3 bases. CDR3 size: 15 residues.

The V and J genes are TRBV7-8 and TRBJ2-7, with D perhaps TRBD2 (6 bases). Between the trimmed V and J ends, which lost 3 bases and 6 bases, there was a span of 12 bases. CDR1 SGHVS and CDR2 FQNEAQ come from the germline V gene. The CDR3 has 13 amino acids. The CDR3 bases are TGTGCCAGCAGCTTGGAGGGTGGGCGCGAGCAGTACTTC. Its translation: CASSLEGGREQYF. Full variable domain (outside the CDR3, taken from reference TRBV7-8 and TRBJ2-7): GAGVSQSPRYKVAKRGQDVALRCDPISGHVSLFWYQQALGQGPEFLTYFQNEAQLDKSGLPSDRFFAERPEGSVSTLKIQRTQQEDSAVYLCASSLEGGREQYFGPGTRLTVT.

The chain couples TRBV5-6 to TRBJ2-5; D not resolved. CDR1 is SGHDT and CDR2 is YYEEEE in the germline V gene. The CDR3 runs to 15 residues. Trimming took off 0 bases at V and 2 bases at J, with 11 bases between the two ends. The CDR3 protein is CASSLEAVTQETQYF. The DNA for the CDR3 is TGTGCCAGCAGCTTGGAGGCGGTAACTCAAGAGACCCAGTACTTC.

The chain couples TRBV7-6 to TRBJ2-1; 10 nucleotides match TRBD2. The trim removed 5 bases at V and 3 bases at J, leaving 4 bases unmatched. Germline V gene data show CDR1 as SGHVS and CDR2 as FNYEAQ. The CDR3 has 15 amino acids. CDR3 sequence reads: CASSLGLAVYNEQFF. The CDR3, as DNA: TGTGCCAGCAGCCTAGGACTAGCGGTCTACAATGAGCAGTTCTTC. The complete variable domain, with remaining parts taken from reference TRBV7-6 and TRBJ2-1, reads GAGVSQSPRYKVTKRGQDVALRCDPISGHVSLYWYRQALGQGPEFLTYFNYEAQQDKSGLPNDRFSAERPEGSISTLTIQRTEQRDSAMYRCASSLGLAVYNEQFFGPGTRLTVL.

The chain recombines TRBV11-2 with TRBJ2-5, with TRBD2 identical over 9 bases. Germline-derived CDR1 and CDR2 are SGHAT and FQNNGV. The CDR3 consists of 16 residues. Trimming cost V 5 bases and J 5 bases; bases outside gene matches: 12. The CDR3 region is CASSPRLAERAETQYF. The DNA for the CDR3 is TGTGCCAGCAGCCCGAGACTAGCGGAGAGGGCGGAGACCCAGTACTTC. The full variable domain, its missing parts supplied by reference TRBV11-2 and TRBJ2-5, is EAGVAQSPRYKIIEKRQSVAFWCNPISGHATLYWYQQILGQGPKLLIQFQNNGVVDDSQLPKDRFSAERLKGVDSTLKIQPAKLEDSAVYLCASSPRLAERAETQYFGPGTRLLVL.

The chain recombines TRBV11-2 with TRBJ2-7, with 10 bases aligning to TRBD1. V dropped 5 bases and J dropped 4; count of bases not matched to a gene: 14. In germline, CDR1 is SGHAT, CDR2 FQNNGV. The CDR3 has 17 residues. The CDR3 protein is CASSLRPGQGGTYEQYF. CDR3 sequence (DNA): TGTGCCAGCAGCCTAAGGCCCGGACAGGGGGGGACTTACGAGCAGTACTTC.

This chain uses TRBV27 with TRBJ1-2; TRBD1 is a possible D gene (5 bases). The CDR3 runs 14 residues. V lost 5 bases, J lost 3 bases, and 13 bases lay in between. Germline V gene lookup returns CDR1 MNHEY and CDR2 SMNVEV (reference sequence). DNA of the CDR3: TGTGCCAGCAGTCCCAGGGCCCGGTACTATGGCTACACCTTC. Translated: CASSPRARYYGYTF.

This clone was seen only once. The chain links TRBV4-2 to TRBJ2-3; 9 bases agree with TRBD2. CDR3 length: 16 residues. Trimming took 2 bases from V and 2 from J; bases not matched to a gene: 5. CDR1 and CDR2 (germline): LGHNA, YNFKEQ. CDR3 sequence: CASSQSSSGNTDTQYF. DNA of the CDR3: TGTGCCAGCAGCCAATCATCTAGCGGGAACACAGATACGCAGTATTTT.

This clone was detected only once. The CDR3 sequence: CASSGGTADTQYF. The CDR3 DNA is TGTGCCAGCTCCGGGGGGACGGCAGATACGCAGTATTTT. The chain uses TRBV18 and TRBJ2-3; TRBD2 matches 7 bases. Looked up from germline, CDR1 is KGHSH and CDR2 is LQKENI. The ends lost 6 bases at V and 4 bases at J; junction bases unmatched: 4. The CDR3 contains 13 residues. The whole variable domain, filled in from reference TRBV18 and TRBJ2-3, reads NAGVMQNPRHLVRRRGQEARLRCSPMKGHSHVYWYRQLPEEGLKFMVYLQKENIIDESGMPKERFSAEFPKEGPSILRIQQVVRGDSAAYFCASSGGTADTQYFGPGTRLTVL.

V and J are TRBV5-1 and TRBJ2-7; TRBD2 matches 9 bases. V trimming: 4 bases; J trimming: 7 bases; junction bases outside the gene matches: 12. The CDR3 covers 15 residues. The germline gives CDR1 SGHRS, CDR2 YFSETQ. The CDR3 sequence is CASSQRLAVMKEQYF. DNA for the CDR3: TGCGCCAGCAGCCAAAGACTAGCGGTGATGAAGGAGCAGTACTTC.

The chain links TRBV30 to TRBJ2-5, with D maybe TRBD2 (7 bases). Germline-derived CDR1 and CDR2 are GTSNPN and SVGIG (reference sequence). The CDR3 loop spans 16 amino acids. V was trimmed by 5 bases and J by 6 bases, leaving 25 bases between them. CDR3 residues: CAWGVRRTVGGQTQYF. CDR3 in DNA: TGTGCCTGGGGGGTACGACGGACAGTGGGAGGGCAGACCCAGTACTTC.

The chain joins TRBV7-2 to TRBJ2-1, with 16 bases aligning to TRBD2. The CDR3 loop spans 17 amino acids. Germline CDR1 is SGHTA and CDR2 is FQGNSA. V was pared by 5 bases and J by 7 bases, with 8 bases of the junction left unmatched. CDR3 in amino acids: CASSAGTSGGGWNEQFF. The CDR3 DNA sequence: TGTGCCAGCAGCGCCGGGACTAGCGGGGGGGGTTGGAATGAGCAGTTCTTC.

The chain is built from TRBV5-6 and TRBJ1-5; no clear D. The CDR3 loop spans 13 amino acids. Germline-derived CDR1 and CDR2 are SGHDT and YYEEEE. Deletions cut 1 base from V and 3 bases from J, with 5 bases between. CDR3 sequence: CASSLNINQPQHF. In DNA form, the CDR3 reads TGTGCCAGCAGCTTGAACATCAATCAGCCCCAGCATTTT.

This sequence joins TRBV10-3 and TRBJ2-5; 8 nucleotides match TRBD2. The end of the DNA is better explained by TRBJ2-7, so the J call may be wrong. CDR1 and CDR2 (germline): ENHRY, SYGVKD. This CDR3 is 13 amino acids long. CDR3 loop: CAPTGGRWDEQYF. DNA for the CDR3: TGTGCCCCGACGGGCGGGAGGTGGGACGAGCAGTACTTC.

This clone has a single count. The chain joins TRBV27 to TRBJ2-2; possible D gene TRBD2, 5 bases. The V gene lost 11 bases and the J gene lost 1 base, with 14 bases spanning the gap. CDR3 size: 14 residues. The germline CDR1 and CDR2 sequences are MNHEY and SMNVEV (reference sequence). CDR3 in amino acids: CAGKVRGNTGELFF. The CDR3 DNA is TGTGCCGGCAAAGTCCGGGGGAACACCGGGGAGCTGTTTTTT.

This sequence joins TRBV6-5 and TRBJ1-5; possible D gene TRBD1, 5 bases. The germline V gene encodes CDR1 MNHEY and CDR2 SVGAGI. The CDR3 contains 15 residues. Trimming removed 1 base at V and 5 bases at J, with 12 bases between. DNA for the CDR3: TGTGCCAGCAGTTACTTCGGGGGGGTTGATCAGCCCCAGCATTTT. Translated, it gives CASSYFGGVDQPQHF.

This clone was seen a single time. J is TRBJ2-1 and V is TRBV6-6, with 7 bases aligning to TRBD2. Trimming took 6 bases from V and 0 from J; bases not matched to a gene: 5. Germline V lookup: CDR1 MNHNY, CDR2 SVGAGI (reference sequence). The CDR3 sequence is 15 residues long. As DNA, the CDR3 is TGTGCCAGCAGCCCACTAGCGAGCTCCTACAATGAGCAGTTCTTC. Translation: CASSPLASSYNEQFF.

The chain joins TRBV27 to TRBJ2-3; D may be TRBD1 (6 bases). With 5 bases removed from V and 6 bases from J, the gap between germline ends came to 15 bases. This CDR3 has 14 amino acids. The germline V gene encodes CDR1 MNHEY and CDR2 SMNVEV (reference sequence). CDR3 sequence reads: CASSPHRVRDTQYF. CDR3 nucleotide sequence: TGTGCCAGCAGTCCGCACAGGGTTCGGGATACGCAGTATTTT.

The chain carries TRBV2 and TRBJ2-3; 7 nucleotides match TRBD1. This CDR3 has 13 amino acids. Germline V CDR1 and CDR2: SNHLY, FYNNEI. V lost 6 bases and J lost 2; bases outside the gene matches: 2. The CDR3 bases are TGTGCCAGCAGGGGGACAGCCACAGATACGCAGTATTTT. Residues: CASRGTATDTQYF. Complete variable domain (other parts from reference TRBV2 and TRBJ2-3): EPEVTQTPSHQVTQMGQEVILRCVPISNHLYFYWYRQILGQKVEFLVSFYNNEISEKSEIFDDQFSVERPDGSNFTLKIRSTKLEDSAMYFCASRGTATDTQYFGPGTRLTVL.

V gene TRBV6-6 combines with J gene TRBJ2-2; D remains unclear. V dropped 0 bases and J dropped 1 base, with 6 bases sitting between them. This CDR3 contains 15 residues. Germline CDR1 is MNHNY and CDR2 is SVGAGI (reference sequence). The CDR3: CASSYSIGNTGELFF. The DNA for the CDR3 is TGTGCCAGCAGTTACTCGATCGGGAACACCGGGGAGCTGTTTTTT.

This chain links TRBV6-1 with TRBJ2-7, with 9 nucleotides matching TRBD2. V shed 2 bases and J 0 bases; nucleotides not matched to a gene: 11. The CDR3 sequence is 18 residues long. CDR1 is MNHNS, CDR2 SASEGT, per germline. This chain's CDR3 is CASSESVLAGALSYEQYF. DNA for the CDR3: TGTGCCAGCAGTGAATCGGTGTTAGCGGGGGCCCTCTCCTACGAGCAGTACTTC.